Following are 20 T cell receptor beta chains from one sample sequenced in a study of blood T cell repertoires in COVID-19. This table comes from immunoSEQ multiplex PCR, and its TCRdb copy is limited to in-frame clones, with some not included. Of 110,000 or so clones in the sample, about four fifths were seen once. The sample taken for sequencing was peripheral blood. These receptors came from a woman aged 70-85 years with acute or convalescent COVID-19.

V gene TRBV5-4 combines with J gene TRBJ1-1; TRBD1 is a possible D gene (5 bases). The CDR3 has 14 residues. Deletions cut 4 bases from V and 5 bases from J, with 15 bases between. Germline V CDR1 and CDR2: SGHNT, YYREEE (reference sequence). The CDR3 is CASSALGGLTEAFF. CDR3 nucleotide sequence: TGTGCCAGCAGCGCATTGGGGGGGTTGACTGAAGCTTTCTTT.

J is TRBJ2-1 and V is TRBV7-2, with a tentative D call TRBD1 (6 bases). The V gene lost 4 bases and the J gene lost 2 bases, with 12 bases spanning the gap. This CDR3 contains 15 residues. In germline, CDR1 is SGHTA, CDR2 FQGNSA. The DNA of the CDR3 is TGTGCCAGCAGCTCAACAGGGAACCCCTACAATGAGCAGTTCTTC. This translates into CASSSTGNPYNEQFF. Filled out from reference TRBV7-2 and TRBJ2-1, the complete variable domain reads GAGVSQSPSNKVTEKGKDVELRCDPISGHTALYWYRQSLGQGLEFLIYFQGNSAPDKSGLPSDRFSAERTGGSVSTLTIQRTQQEDSAVYLCASSSTGNPYNEQFFGPGTRLTVL.

The chain joins TRBV5-5 to TRBJ2-5, with a tentative D call TRBD1 (6 bases). CDR3 length: 14 residues. The V gene lost 1 base and the J gene lost 1 base, with 8 bases spanning the gap. CDR1 is SGHKS, CDR2 YYEKEE, per germline (reference sequence). The CDR3 spells CASSLMGAQETQYF. The CDR3 DNA reads as TGTGCCAGCAGCTTGATGGGGGCCCAAGAGACCCAGTACTTC.

V and J are TRBV24-1 and TRBJ2-3; 8 positions match TRBD2. Germline values: CDR1 KGHDR, CDR2 SFDVKD. The CDR3 runs to 16 residues. V shed 3 bases and J 3 bases; nucleotides not matched to a gene: 7. The CDR3 reads CATSDPGLDPTDTQYF. The DNA for the CDR3 is TGTGCCACCAGTGATCCGGGACTAGATCCTACAGATACGCAGTATTTT.

V is TRBV12-3 or TRBV12-4 and J is TRBJ1-1; D might be TRBD1 (5 bases). The CDR3 consists of 13 residues. Trimming stripped 5 bases from V and 2 bases from J, with 9 bases between. CDR3: CASSGQINTEAFF. In nucleotides, the CDR3 is TGTGCCAGCAGTGGACAAATCAACACTGAAGCTTTCTTT.

This clone was counted between two and nine times. CDR3 coding DNA: TGTGCCAGCAGCTCCGGGGTCTCGAACACTGAAGCTTTCTTT. Amino acids: CASSSGVSNTEAFF. This chain links TRBV7-2 with TRBJ1-1, with D hard to call. Trimming took off 4 bases at V and 1 base at J, with 10 bases between the two ends. Per germline, CDR1 SGHTA and CDR2 FQGNSA. This CDR3 has 14 amino acids.

This clone was detected a few times. The chain carries TRBV13 and TRBJ2-5; D is perhaps TRBD2 (5 bases). This CDR3 comprises 14 residues. CDR1 and CDR2 (germline): PRHDT, FYEKMQ (reference sequence). V shed 2 bases and J shed 5 bases, with 12 bases lying between them. CDR3 sequence: CASSLTSHSETQYF. DNA of the CDR3: TGTGCCAGCAGCTTAACTAGTCACAGCGAGACCCAGTACTTC.

Only a few counts were recorded for this clone. V and J are TRBV4-2 and TRBJ1-5; a weak D match, TRBD1 (6 bases). V shed 0 bases and J shed 5 bases, with 17 bases lying between them. The CDR3 runs 17 residues. CDR1 and CDR2 (germline): LGHNA, YNFKEQ. Here the CDR3 reads CASSQDLVGRGYQPQHF. The CDR3 DNA follows: TGTGCCAGCAGCCAAGATCTGGTCGGCAGGGGCTATCAGCCCCAGCATTTT.

The genes are TRBV28 and TRBJ2-7, with 10 positions matching TRBD2. The trim removed 2 bases at V and 5 bases at J, leaving 15 bases unmatched. Germline CDR1 is MDHEN and CDR2 is SYDVKM. This CDR3 contains 18 residues. The CDR3 DNA follows: TGTGCCAGCAGTTTAGTGGCTAGCGGGAGATTCGGCGCTCACGAGCAGTACTTC. Translated: CASSLVASGRFGAHEQYF.

This clone was seen a handful of times. The chain links TRBV7-9 to TRBJ1-5; D possibly corresponds to TRBD1 (5 bases). V was cut by 5 bases and J by 3 bases, with 8 bases left in between. Germline assignment: CDR1 SEHNR and CDR2 FQNEAQ (reference sequence). The CDR3 is 13 residues long. Here the CDR3 reads CASSQDINQPQHF. Written as DNA, the CDR3 is TGTGCCAGCAGCCAGGACATCAATCAGCCCCAGCATTTT.

This clone was recorded many times. This CDR3 reads CASSEGSGSNTEAFF. The DNA for the CDR3 is TGTGCCAGCAGTGAAGGATCAGGCTCTAACACTGAAGCTTTCTTT. The gene calls are TRBV2 and TRBJ1-1; D is unclear. Germline V CDR1 and CDR2: SNHLY, FYNNEI. The CDR3 loop spans 15 amino acids. Trimming took off 1 base at V and 2 bases at J, with 11 bases between the two ends. The full variable domain, with the rest looked up from reference TRBV2 and TRBJ1-1, is EPEVTQTPSHQVTQMGQEVILRCVPISNHLYFYWYRQILGQKVEFLVSFYNNEISEKSEIFDDQFSVERPDGSNFTLKIRSTKLEDSAMYFCASSEGSGSNTEAFFGQGTRLTVV.

The V gene is TRBV11-2, the J gene TRBJ1-2, with 8 bases matching TRBD1. Germline CDR1 and CDR2: SGHAT and FQNNGV. This CDR3 contains 15 residues. V was clipped by 3 bases and J by 1 base; unmatched bases: 4. CDR3 bases: TGTGCCAGCAGCTTCCACAGGGGGAATAACTATGGCTACACCTTC. Residues: CASSFHRGNNYGYTF.

The chain is built from TRBV9 and TRBJ2-2, with TRBD2 matching 7 bases. This CDR3 is 16 amino acids long. J lost 3 bases, V lost 1 base, and 6 bases had no gene match. Germline V gene sequence: CDR1 SGDLS, CDR2 YYNGEE. CDR3 sequence: CASSVLASGDTGELFF. CDR3 in DNA: TGTGCCAGCAGCGTACTGGCCAGCGGGGACACCGGGGAGCTGTTTTTT.

This clone was seen only once. This chain joins TRBV7-2 and TRBJ1-1, with TRBD1 as a possible D gene (5 bases). With 4 bases removed from V and 9 bases from J, the gap between germline ends came to 18 bases. The CDR3 spans 14 residues. Germline lookup yields CDR1 SGHTA and CDR2 FQGNSA. CDR3 region: CASSSTPGGGQAFF. The CDR3 nucleotides read TGTGCCAGCAGCTCCACACCCGGGGGAGGCCAAGCTTTCTTT.

This chain connects TRBV9 to TRBJ1-1; TRBD1 matches at 10 bases. The V gene's germline CDR1 is SGDLS and CDR2 YYNGEE. The junction had 7 bases not matched to a gene; V was cut back by 2 bases and J by 3 bases. CDR3 length: 16 residues. CDR3 sequence reads: CASSVGTGAGHTEAFF. The CDR3 nucleotides are TGTGCCAGCAGCGTCGGGACAGGGGCGGGTCACACTGAAGCTTTCTTT.

The rearrangement links TRBV5-4 to TRBJ2-1; TRBD2 might be the D (6 bases). Germline values: CDR1 SGHNT, CDR2 YYREEE (reference sequence). The CDR3 length is 15 residues. V was clipped by 2 bases and J by 0 bases, with 9 bases between them. CDR3 in amino acids: CASSFGTSSYNEQFF. The CDR3 DNA is TGTGCCAGCAGCTTCGGGACTTCCTCCTACAATGAGCAGTTCTTC.

The V call is TRBV6-5, the J call TRBJ2-5; the D gene is possibly TRBD1 (6 bases). The germline V gene has CDR1 MNHEY and CDR2 SVGAGI. The germline V and J ends were trimmed by 8 bases and 1 base, with 11 bases remaining between them. This CDR3 is 13 amino acids long. The CDR3 DNA sequence: TGTGCCAGCGGGGGCACTCCCCAAGAGACCCAGTACTTC. Translated: CASGGTPQETQYF.

V and J are TRBV5-4 and TRBJ2-7, with 7 nucleotides matching TRBD1. The ends lost 3 bases at V and 7 bases at J; junction bases unmatched: 10. This CDR3 has 14 residues. Germline CDR1 SGHNT, CDR2 YYREEE (reference sequence). The CDR3 is CASSSDRALGEQYF. The CDR3 nucleotides read TGTGCCAGCAGCTCCGACAGGGCCCTAGGGGAGCAGTACTTC. Full variable domain (remainder filled in from reference TRBV5-4 and TRBJ2-7): ETGVTQSPTHLIKTRGQQVTLRCSSQSGHNTVSWYQQALGQGPQFIFQYYREEENGRGNFPPRFSGLQFPNYSSELNVNALELDDSALYLCASSSDRALGEQYFGPGTRLTVT.

V gene TRBV6-2 or TRBV6-3 combines with J gene TRBJ1-1, with 8 positions matching TRBD1. The CDR3 contains 15 residues. Germline V CDR1 and CDR2: MNHEY, SVGEGT. V was pared by 4 bases and J by 5 bases, with 9 bases of the junction left unmatched. CDR3 sequence reads: CASSSPHRGKTEAFF. The CDR3 coding sequence is TGTGCCAGCAGTTCCCCGCACAGGGGGAAGACTGAAGCTTTCTTT.

Comments on this clone: A read error may account for a junction end that differs from germline. The chain uses TRBV7-7 and TRBJ2-5, with TRBD2 matching over 7 bases. Per the germline V gene, CDR1 is SSHAT and CDR2 is FNYEAQ (reference sequence). This CDR3 comprises 15 residues. The CDR3 sequence: CASSPDLAARETQYF. CDR3 nucleotide sequence: TGTGCTAGCAGCCCCGATCTAGCGGCCCGGGAGACCCAGTACTTC. Full variable domain (remainder filled in from reference TRBV7-7 and TRBJ2-5): GAGVSQSPRYKVTKRGQDVTLRCDPISSHATLYWYQQALGQGPEFLTYFNYEAQPDKSGLPSDRFSAERPEGSISTLTIQRTEQRDSAMYRCASSPDLAARETQYFGPGTRLLVL.